This entry is about one TCR beta chain. MiXCR was run by TCRdb on the reads, yielding one entry per CDR3 protein. The data contain some 170,000 distinct CDR3 sequences, about 17% of them singletons. The data stem from a study of T cell repertoires in cytomegalovirus infection. CDR1 is SGHVS and CDR2 is FQNEAQ in the germline V gene. The CDR3 consists of 15 residues. Trimming removed 0 bases from V and 4 bases from J, with 9 bases in between. The TCR was taken from a human donor in good health (CMV status not recorded). Some clones in this sample may be carry-over from other donors' samples. The chain combines TRBV7-8 with TRBJ2-2; D gene uncertain. What was sequenced was CD8+ T cells from PBMCs. Here the CDR3 DNA reads TGTGCCAGCAGCTTAGCCTTGGGCCCCACCGGGGAGCTGTTTTTT. Translated: CASSLALGPTGELFF.